The rows below give T cell receptor beta chains drawn from one sample of a study of early T cells in non-severe SARS-CoV-2 infection. TCRdb reanalysed the 5' RACE reads using MiXCR and keeps one entry per CDR3 protein. Among fewer than 110,000 distinct CDR3 sequences, approximately 10% were seen once, and the ten largest hold about 7.6%. Sequencing was done on a sample of whole blood. These receptors all stem from an adult who was a healthcare worker with PCR-confirmed SARS-CoV-2 infection or an uninfected control (not recorded which). Each CDR3 is given with its conserved first and last residue.

V gene	CDR3 length	J gene	CDR3 protein
TRBV20-1	14	TRBJ1-6	CSGQAQGQGSPLHF
TRBV28	13	TRBJ2-3	CASSSRAGDTQYF
TRBV24-1	16	TRBJ2-1	CATSEGLAGSYNEQFF
TRBV18	15	TRBJ1-2	CASSPETRSEYGYTF
TRBV9	15	TRBJ1-2	CASSVGLGGFEGYTF
TRBV20-1	14	TRBJ2-2	CSAFGQGGTGELFF
TRBV12-3/TRBV12-4	12	TRBJ2-3	CASSSLRVAQYF
TRBV18	11	TRBJ1-6	CASSKEGPLHF
TRBV28	15	TRBJ2-3	CASSFAGEGVDTQYF
TRBV9	13	TRBJ2-5	CASSPQGTETQYF
TRBV11-2	12	TRBJ2-7	CASSFKSYEQYF
TRBV9	12	TRBJ2-1	CASSVGSSSRVF
TRBV4-3	17	TRBJ2-3	CASSQYLLAGSTDTQYF
TRBV28	12	TRBJ1-1	CASSLIRQEAFF
TRBV18	14	TRBJ2-3	CASSPQGGTDTQYF
TRBV14	12	TRBJ2-5	CASSPSGGTQYF
TRBV18	14	TRBJ2-3	CASSPTRPPDTQYF
TRBV20-1	13	TRBJ2-2	CSAREGFLGELFF
TRBV2	14	TRBJ1-2	CASISGQADYGYTF
TRBV7-9	14	TRBJ2-7	CASTRGAGSNEQYF
TRBV5-1	12	TRBJ2-1	CASSNTISEQFF
TRBV5-4	15	TRBJ2-7	CASSQANSPLYEQYF
TRBV3-1	16	TRBJ1-1	CASSQDSWGANTEAFF
TRBV20-1	12	TRBJ2-3	CSARWGVDTQYF
TRBV28	15	TRBJ2-1	CASSFNGGRASEQFF